One and the same sample provided the 27 T cell receptor beta chains below, sequenced in a study of cytomegalovirus exposure and HLA in healthy donors (dated 2017 in TCRdb). The library relied on the immunoSEQ multiplex PCR assay. A mixture of 60 forward primers for TCR Vbeta segments and 13 reverse primers for TCR Jbeta segments was used in the multiplex PCR. TCRdb re-hosts the immuneACCESS table, in-frame sequences only. Its copies lack some clones; in the studies checked, an unresolved V gene accounts for under half of them, and the cause for the rest is not known. Within this sample are some 140,000 clones, with roughly 83% of them counted one time only. The top ten clonotypes cover over 6% of the sample. What was sequenced was PBMCs. Every receptor here comes from a man aged 25 to 45 in good health and CMV-seropositive.

V gene TRBV27 combines with J gene TRBJ2-5, with 8 positions matching TRBD2. Germline V gene data show CDR1 as MNHEY and CDR2 as SMNVEV (reference sequence). The CDR3 is 15 amino acids. Trimming at V came to 5 bases and at J to 4 bases, leaving 9 bases not matched to a gene. Here the CDR3 DNA reads TGTGCCAGCAGTACAACTCGGGGGGGCCGAGAGACCCAGTACTTC. This encodes CASSTTRGGRETQYF.

V usage is TRBV5-1 and J usage is TRBJ2-7; 8 bases are shared with TRBD1. Unmatched junction bases numbered 7, after V lost 4 bases and J lost 7 bases. Germline V gene data show CDR1 as SGHRS and CDR2 as YFSETQ. CDR3 length: 13 residues. The CDR3 bases are TGCGCCAGCAGCACCGGACAGGGAAGAGAGCAGTACTTC. Translating it yields CASSTGQGREQYF.

The gene calls are TRBV20-1 and TRBJ2-1; maybe TRBD2 (5 bases). The CDR3 has 9 amino acids. CDR1 DFQATT and CDR2 SNEGSKA come from the germline V gene (reference sequence). The CDR3 protein is CGLGDEQFF. In nucleotides, the CDR3 is TGCGGACTTGGGGATGAGCAGTTCTTC.

The chain couples TRBV19 to TRBJ1-1; 8 nucleotides agree with TRBD1. After removal of 5 bases from V and 3 bases from J, the junction contained 5 bases not matched to a gene. Germline assignment: CDR1 LNHDA and CDR2 SQIVND (reference sequence). The CDR3 contains 14 residues. This CDR3 reads CASSVGQGDTEAFF. The DNA of the CDR3 is TGTGCCAGTAGTGTCGGACAGGGAGACACTGAAGCTTTCTTT.

This chain links TRBV9 with TRBJ1-1, with 9 positions matching TRBD1. With 3 bases clipped from V and 4 bases from J, the junction kept 7 bases outside the gene matches. The CDR3 totals 15 residues. The germline CDR1 and CDR2 sequences are SGDLS and YYNGEE. CDR3 DNA: TGTGCCAGCAGCGCGGGACAGGGTTTAGGCACTGAAGCTTTCTTT. Protein sequence: CASSAGQGLGTEAFF.

In nucleotides, the CDR3 is TGTGCCAGTAGTATAGAACAGGGGGCGCTCACAGATACGCAGTATTTT. It translates to CASSIEQGALTDTQYF. The J gene is TRBJ2-3, the V gene TRBV19; TRBD1 agrees at 9 bases. Germline lookup yields CDR1 LNHDA and CDR2 SQIVND (reference sequence). After removal of 0 bases from V and 2 bases from J, the junction contained 3 bases not matched to a gene. There are 16 residues in the CDR3.

Comment on this clone: An end of the junction differs from the germline gene, which may be a read error. CDR3 amino acids: CASSPFLLTGGLSGNTIYF. For the CDR3, the DNA is TGTGCTAGCAGCCCCTTCCTGCTGACAGGGGGTCTCTCTGGAAACACCATATATTTT. The chain carries TRBV7-7 and TRBJ1-3; 9 bases line up with TRBD1. The CDR3 extends over 19 amino acids. Germline V lookup: CDR1 SSHAT, CDR2 FNYEAQ (reference sequence).

This rearrangement joins TRBV5-6 to TRBJ1-2; 10 nucleotides agree with TRBD1. The length of the CDR3 is 16 residues. From germline, CDR1 is SGHDT and CDR2 YYEEEE. Trimming at V came to 4 bases and at J to 5 bases, leaving 11 bases not matched to a gene. The chain's CDR3 is CASSDQIDRGRYGYTF. The CDR3, as DNA: TGTGCCAGCAGCGACCAAATCGACAGGGGGCGTTATGGCTACACCTTC. The full variable domain, its missing parts supplied by reference TRBV5-6 and TRBJ1-2, is DAGVTQSPTHLIKTRGQQVTLRCSPKSGHDTVSWYQQALGQGPQFIFQYYEEEERQRGNFPDRFSGHQFPNYSSELNVNALLLGDSALYLCASSDQIDRGRYGYTFGSGTRLTVV.

This chain joins TRBV29-1 and TRBJ2-7, with TRBD1 identical over 7 bases. The CDR3 is 13 amino acids. Trimming cost V 7 bases and J 0 bases; bases outside gene matches: 6. Germline loops: CDR1 SQVTM, CDR2 ANQGSEA. The CDR3 coding sequence is TGCAGCGCAGGGACAGCCCGCTCCTACGAGCAGTACTTC. Its protein is CSAGTARSYEQYF.

The V gene is TRBV18, the J gene TRBJ1-4; 9 positions agree with TRBD1. Unmatched junction bases numbered 12, after V lost 3 bases and J lost 4 bases. CDR3 length: 18 residues. Germline V gene sequence: CDR1 KGHSH, CDR2 LQKENI. CDR3 region: CASSPADRGELGNEKLFF. CDR3 bases: TGTGCCAGCTCACCCGCCGACAGGGGGGAGCTTGGTAATGAAAAACTGTTTTTT.

This clone showed up just once. J is TRBJ2-7 and V is TRBV4-2; weak D call: TRBD2 (6 bases). The CDR3 contains 14 residues. The germline CDR1 and CDR2 sequences are LGHNA and YNFKEQ. The ends were cut back, 4 bases at V and 7 bases at J, with 17 bases in the middle. CDR3 sequence reads: CASSPGLPKGEQYF. The CDR3 nucleotides are TGTGCCAGCAGCCCGGGACTCCCCAAGGGAGAGCAGTACTTC.

The table lists this clone with a count of one. This chain connects TRBV19 to TRBJ2-7; D unclear. CDR1 and CDR2 from the germline V gene are LNHDA and SQIVND (reference sequence). CDR3 length: 15 residues. V gave up 3 bases and J gave up 2 bases, with 14 bases separating them. The CDR3 protein is CASSIEAVPTYEQYF. DNA of the CDR3: TGTGCCAGTAGTATCGAGGCCGTACCTACCTACGAGCAGTACTTC.

The chain combines TRBV4-3 with TRBJ1-1; 9 bases match TRBD1. This CDR3 is 16 amino acids long. Germline CDR1 and CDR2: LGHNA and YSLEER. J lost 6 bases, V lost 0 bases, and 8 bases had no gene match. CDR3 DNA: TGCGCCAGCAGCCAAGAACCCGGGACAGGGATGTCTGAAGCTTTCTTT. Translation gives CASSQEPGTGMSEAFF.

About this clone: Other DNA sequences in this specimen translate into the identical CDR3. The J gene is TRBJ1-5, the V gene TRBV29-1, with D tentatively TRBD1 (6 bases). This CDR3 comprises 13 residues. V lost 5 bases and J lost 3, with 11 bases in between. Looked up from germline, CDR1 is SQVTM and CDR2 is ANQGSEA. The CDR3 here is CSVRDNFNQPQHF. In nucleotides, the CDR3 is TGCAGCGTTAGGGACAACTTCAATCAGCCCCAGCATTTT.

The chain combines TRBV6-1 with TRBJ1-4; D possibly corresponds to TRBD1 (6 bases). Germline CDR1 is MNHNS and CDR2 is SASEGT. Trimming left V 8 bases short and J 5 bases short, with 15 bases between. The CDR3 extends over 14 amino acids. The CDR3 loop reads CASGWTEGNEKLFF. CDR3 DNA: TGTGCCAGCGGATGGACAGAGGGAAATGAAAAACTGTTTTTT.

A single count supports this clone. J is TRBJ2-7 and V is TRBV27; no clear D. The CDR3 has 11 residues. V gave up 5 bases and J gave up 2 bases, with 4 bases separating them. The V gene's germline CDR1 is MNHEY and CDR2 SMNVEV (reference sequence). The CDR3: CASSTAYEQYF. The CDR3 DNA sequence: TGTGCCAGCAGTACGGCCTACGAGCAGTACTTC.

The rearrangement links TRBV2 to TRBJ2-3, with TRBD1 matching 11 bases. The CDR3 runs 15 residues. The junction had 3 bases not matched to a gene; V was cut back by 2 bases and J by 5 bases. The germline V gene has CDR1 SNHLY and CDR2 FYNNEI. The DNA for the CDR3 is TGTGCCAGCAGTGAATGGGACAGGGGGGTAGATACGCAGTATTTT. Its protein product is CASSEWDRGVDTQYF. Variable domain in full (rest from reference TRBV2 and TRBJ2-3): EPEVTQTPSHQVTQMGQEVILRCVPISNHLYFYWYRQILGQKVEFLVSFYNNEISEKSEIFDDQFSVERPDGSNFTLKIRSTKLEDSAMYFCASSEWDRGVDTQYFGPGTRLTVL.

The chain joins TRBV7-2 to TRBJ2-7; 8 bases are a match to TRBD2. CDR1 and CDR2 from the germline V gene are SGHTA and FQGNSA. Trimming took 5 bases from V and 2 from J; bases not matched to a gene: 5. This CDR3 is 14 amino acids long. CDR3 in DNA: TGTGCCAGCAGCACAGGACTAGCACCCTACGAGCAGTACTTC. Translating it yields CASSTGLAPYEQYF. The entire variable domain, with the rest obtained from reference TRBV7-2 and TRBJ2-7, is as follows: GAGVSQSPSNKVTEKGKDVELRCDPISGHTALYWYRQSLGQGLEFLIYFQGNSAPDKSGLPSDRFSAERTGGSVSTLTIQRTQQEDSAVYLCASSTGLAPYEQYFGPGTRLTVT.

The chain carries TRBV12-5 and TRBJ2-4; D may be TRBD1 (6 bases). V was clipped by 2 bases and J by 6 bases, with 11 bases between them. The germline gives CDR1 LGHNT, CDR2 FRNRAP. There are 14 residues in the CDR3. The CDR3 reads CASGLLPDRNIQYF. CDR3 DNA: TGTGCTAGTGGTTTGCTGCCGGACAGAAACATTCAGTACTTC.

This clone was seen a few times. The chain recombines TRBV5-4 with TRBJ1-5; 7 bases fit TRBD1. The germline V gene encodes CDR1 SGHNT and CDR2 YYREEE (reference sequence). The V and J ends lost 3 bases and 5 bases, in that order; junction bases with no gene match: 2. The CDR3 is made up of 13 amino acids. CDR3 amino acids: CASSYDRDQPQHF. CDR3 in DNA: TGTGCCAGCAGCTACGACAGGGATCAGCCCCAGCATTTT.

The gene calls are TRBV28 and TRBJ1-5; D not certain. The CDR3 has 14 residues. V dropped 1 base and J dropped 5 bases, with 9 bases sitting between them. Germline-derived CDR1 and CDR2 are MDHEN and SYDVKM. The CDR3 here is CASSLLGLHQPQHF. The CDR3 DNA is TGTGCCAGCAGTTTATTGGGCCTCCATCAGCCCCAGCATTTT.

This chain connects TRBV18 to TRBJ2-5; 8 nucleotides align to TRBD1. The CDR3 runs to 15 residues. CDR1 is KGHSH, CDR2 LQKENI, per germline. The V and J ends lost 1 base and 1 base, in that order; junction bases with no gene match: 2. CDR3 residues: CASSPQTGAQETQYF. CDR3 DNA sequence: TGTGCCAGCTCACCACAGACAGGGGCCCAAGAGACCCAGTACTTC. The variable domain in full, completed from reference TRBV18 and TRBJ2-5, reads NAGVMQNPRHLVRRRGQEARLRCSPMKGHSHVYWYRQLPEEGLKFMVYLQKENIIDESGMPKERFSAEFPKEGPSILRIQQVVRGDSAAYFCASSPQTGAQETQYFGPGTRLLVL.

The CDR3 nucleotides are TGTGCCAGCAGTCCAGGGGGCTCTAGCGGGGGTTACAATGAGCAGTTCTTC. Protein sequence: CASSPGGSSGGYNEQFF. The rearrangement joins TRBV2 to TRBJ2-1, with 10 bases lining up with TRBD2. Trimming removed 5 bases from V and 4 bases from J; junction bases left unmatched: 11. The CDR3 is 17 residues long. Germline V gives CDR1 SNHLY, CDR2 FYNNEI.

This chain's CDR3 is CASSPVMGGANEKLFF. The CDR3 nucleotides read TGCGCCAGCAGCCCCGTGATGGGGGGAGCTAATGAAAAACTGTTTTTT. The chain has TRBV4-1 and TRBJ1-4, with D perhaps TRBD1 (5 bases). The CDR3 is 16 amino acids. Trimming cost V 4 bases and J 3 bases, with 15 bases left between them. Germline values: CDR1 MGHRA, CDR2 YSYEKL.

The V gene is TRBV7-9, the J gene TRBJ1-2; D not resolved. Germline values: CDR1 SEHNR, CDR2 FQNEAQ (reference sequence). The CDR3 has 16 residues. V was pared by 0 bases and J by 0 bases, with 11 bases between. CDR3 in amino acids: CASSLAFRETNYGYTF. The CDR3 nucleotides read TGTGCCAGCAGCTTAGCGTTTCGGGAGACTAACTATGGCTACACCTTC. The full variable domain, with the rest looked up from reference TRBV7-9 and TRBJ1-2, is DTGVSQNPRHKITKRGQNVTFRCDPISEHNRLYWYRQTLGQGPEFLTYFQNEAQLEKSRLLSDRFSAERPKGSFSTLEIQRTEQGDSAMYLCASSLAFRETNYGYTFGSGTRLTVV.

The genes are TRBV6-6 and TRBJ1-1; 9 positions match TRBD1. The CDR3 is made up of 14 amino acids. Germline V CDR1 and CDR2: MNHNY, SVGAGI (reference sequence). J was trimmed by 6 bases and V by 5 bases; bases with no gene match: 7. The CDR3 DNA reads TGTGCCAGCAGTAACACAGGGGGCCGGGCTGAAGCTTTCTTT. It encodes CASSNTGGRAEAFF.

This sequence joins TRBV13 and TRBJ1-3; 8 nucleotides line up with TRBD1. CDR3 length: 19 residues. Looked up from germline, CDR1 is PRHDT and CDR2 is FYEKMQ (reference sequence). With V trimmed by 5 bases and J by 0 bases, 15 bases remained unmatched. The CDR3 region is CASSRTGWVMYGSGNTIYF. CDR3 sequence (DNA): TGTGCCAGCAGCCGGACAGGGTGGGTTATGTATGGCTCTGGAAACACCATATATTTT.